This entry describes one T cell receptor beta chain. The data are from a study of cytomegalovirus exposure and HLA in healthy donors. The PCR made use of 60 Vbeta and 13 Jbeta primers. Profiling relied on immunoSEQ multiplex PCR, and the TCRdb table lists in-frame clones only, not all of them. The table for this sample gives around 130,000 clones. The V gene end was trimmed by 0 bases and the J gene end by 4 bases; junction bases not matched to a gene: 6. The CDR3 spans 15 residues. Germline CDR1 is ENHRY and CDR2 is SYGVKD. Sequencing used PBMCs. The chain uses TRBV10-3 and TRBJ2-7; 7 bases agree with TRBD1. The receptor was isolated from a woman between 40 and 50 years old in good health and CMV-seronegative. The DNA for the CDR3 is TGTGCCATCAGTGAGTCGTACGGGACAGAATACGAGCAGTACGTC. Its protein product is CAISESYGTEYEQYV.